This entry concerns a single T cell receptor beta chain. Its antigen remains unidentified. The record has no base qualities; no much larger clone is one base away. This sample stems from a study of cytomegalovirus exposure and HLA in healthy donors (dated by TCRdb to the late 2010s). For the wider study: An earlier analysis of 587 of the donors reported 276 Gb of sequence data and about 120 million unique TCR beta sequences obtained from 180 million or so T cells. The genetic ancestry cluster associated with self-reported Caucasian donors included around four fifths of the roughly 380 genotyped donors. To predict cytomegalovirus infection status, the study combined high-throughput TCR immunosequencing, statistical association of individual TCRs with disease status, and machine learning. All discovery cohort repertoires had been generated on a single sequencing platform. An early release that covered about 600 HLA-typed donors contained approximately 300 gigabases of sequencing data and 80 million or so unique TCR sequences. Among a few hundred genotyped donors of the cohort, an average of about 240,000 unique TCR beta nucleotide sequences were sequenced per donor, around a sixth of them non-productive. Donor age, sex, ethnicity and CMV serostatus were collected together with the repertoire data. Four to six DR-DQ haplotypes were handled as single units for association and clustering, since linkage in the cohort was strong. In the later analysis, no new phenotypic data were used to find candidate immune exposures; instead, reliance was placed on TCR beta sequences and their occurrence across donors. In addition to the first cohort of approximately 650 subjects, a separate validation cohort of around 110 different subjects was used. The number of donors typed differed by locus, with roughly 620-630 for A, B, C, DRB1 and DQB1, around 500 for DQA1, over 600 for DPA1, and some 450 for DPB1. In a later genetic analysis, genome-wide SNP genotypes for about three fifths of the 666 donors were used, and that subset was treated as a discovery cohort. An earlier analysis of approximately 630 of the donors applied high-throughput TCR beta sequencing to assess whether each TCR beta V gene segment acted as functional or pseudogenic. The aim of the study was to test whether cataloging public T cell receptors could identify signatures of past pathogen exposure. To study patterns of TCR occurrence, a later analysis re-analyzed previously published TCR beta repertoires from 500 to 850 donors and added high-resolution HLA genotyping. Both class I and class II loci were covered by HLA typing, at four-digit resolution. The T cell repertoires of around 670 subjects were profiled by immunosequencing and related to cytomegalovirus serostatus.

Receptors were amplified or captured by the immunoSEQ multiplex PCR assay. For the multiplex PCR, a mixture combining 60 forward primers for TCR Vbeta segments and 13 reverse primers for TCR Jbeta segments was used. The CDR3 region of rearranged TCR beta genes was amplified from genomic DNA by a multiplex PCR assay. The amplified TCR beta libraries were sequenced on the Illumina HiSeq System as 87-base-pair reads. For the original study's pipeline: A later analysis tallied around 87 million unique TCR beta chains across the roughly 610 repertoires, and approximately 11 million of those chains were shared by two or more donors. A nearest-neighbor algorithm error-corrected the raw reads and collapsed the reads into unique sequences, merging closely related sequences to remove PCR and sequencing errors. To assign V, D and J gene segments, CDR3 sequences were aligned to IMGT reference sequences. For a sequence to be retained, a match of at least six nucleotides to both a V gene segment and a J gene segment was required. A rearrangement was called productive if the CDR3 had no stop codons and remained in frame with V and J, and every other rearrangement was called non-productive. Following IMGT convention, CDR3 was defined as the stretch from the second conserved V-encoded cysteine to the conserved J-encoded phenylalanine. Sequences without an unambiguous match to a single V gene segment were excluded from the earlier analysis of about 600 of the donors. In an earlier analysis of approximately 560 of the donors, a V segment was called functional when productive rearrangements were above 56.7%, and segregating when the standard deviation between donors exceeded 5%. A statistical classification framework was built for diagnosing cytomegalovirus status from the catalog of TCR beta chain sequences. In a later analysis, V and J genes were assigned by comparing TCR nucleotide sequences against IMGT/GENE-DB human TR gene sequences. A later analysis assigned CDR3 sequences and most-parsimonious VDJ recombination scenarios with the TCRdist pipeline. In a later analysis, every TCR beta chain was defined by the combination of its CDR3 amino acid sequence and its V-gene family, and reads without a unique V-gene family were dropped. As a way to deal with suspected cross-contamination and a sequencing artifact, a later analysis dropped 450 to 700 nucleotide sequences that were highly shared and had low generation probability. For each public chain, a later analysis derived a clonal expansion index from normalized ranks of inferred template counts within each repertoire. In a later analysis, generation probabilities were computed with a VDJ recombination model fitted to out-of-frame rearrangements, and the resulting probabilities were checked against IGoR. A later analysis scored TCR-TCR, TCR-HLA and TCR-CMV co-occurrence with hypergeometric tests, applying a repertoire-size bias correction to TCR pairs. In a later analysis, false discovery rates were estimated by permuting HLA or CMV assignments 20 times. In a later analysis, co-occurring TCRs were grouped with DBSCAN, and TCRdist sequence similarity was added when clustering was performed within HLA-allele-positive subsets. Repertoires with fewer than 30,000 or more than 120,000 public chains, plus five repertoires with anomalous nucleotide sharing, were excluded from co-occurrence clustering. Here the immuneACCESS table is served through TCRdb, limited to in-frame sequences with V and J called. Missing clones are a known gap in these copies; in checked studies unresolved V genes cover under half, and the rest lacks a known reason. The V and J calls and the clone size are those of that table, but D and trimming were determined from the DNA. The sample table records 130,000 to 150,000 clones; about 80% of these occur just once. The leading ten clones occupy around 8.8% of the sample.

V is reduced by 7 bases and J by 4 bases, leaving a spacing of 17 bases between them. The CDR3 contains 14 residues, cysteine and phenylalanine counted. CDR3 DNA is the only sequence kept; it has 42 bases, read in frame from the first base. According to the germline V gene, CDR1 reads SGHTA and CDR2 reads FQGNSA. Findings and caveats that apply to the study as a whole: A later analysis found that most CMV-associated TCR beta chains appeared HLA-restricted, with HLA associations seemingly driven largely by CMV exposure. It was suggested by the authors that the approach could potentially be generalized to other disease states and immunological phenotypes. In a later analysis, the rate of TCR association differed among HLA loci, with DRB1 alleles having the most associated TCRs and HLA-C alleles having the fewest. This cohort had only TCR beta chains sequenced, and the lack of alpha or paired-chain data limited which features could be detected. Sequencing depth was assumed to be roughly uniform across donors in the presence/absence analyses, though that assumption may not hold. A total of 150 to 200 TCR beta chains were listed by the study as associated with cytomegalovirus. Some IMGT-functional V segments, including TRBV6-2 and TRBV6-3, could not be distinguished by the 87-base-pair reads and were therefore excluded. According to a later analysis, parvovirus B19, influenza, CMV and Epstein-Barr virus appeared linked to several top co-occurrence clusters. A cluster of highly shared sequence variants was judged likely to represent a technical artifact of the sequencing pipeline. Strong co-occurrence of HLA alleles, especially DR and DQ, made assigning TCR associations to individual alleles difficult. HLA typing was unavailable for some donors at each locus, so association tests used only the typed subset. For the cohort, immune exposure information was limited to CMV serostatus. V-gene and J-gene trimming of TCR beta chains was associated with a missense DCLRE1C variant in a later genetic analysis, and the association was replicated in an independent cohort. In a later analysis, some 18,000 TCR beta sequences were associated with specific HLA alleles at a false discovery rate of 0.05. A later analysis found that HLA-associated TCR beta chains were more clonally expanded and had lower generation probabilities than equally common non-associated chains. In vitro tests confirmed that a few of the cytomegalovirus-associated TCR beta chains recognize cytomegalovirus antigens. Over 15 rarely observed V segments, including chromosome 9 orphons, were excluded from the earlier analysis of about 610 of the donors because counts were too low. Most TCR sequences were observed very rarely across donors, whereas some public TCRs were present in many individuals. A further reported finding was that TCR beta sequences accurately predicted the HLA-A and HLA-B alleles for most subjects in the first cohort. The classifier was reported to diagnose cytomegalovirus status with high specificity and sensitivity in both the original and validation cohorts. Linkage disequilibrium might explain the correlated functional status among segregating V segments, but an unknown experimental factor could not be excluded. Compared with the roughly 700-donor mean, donors in an Asian-associated ancestry cluster had fewer N-insertions in productive TCRs, according to a later genetic analysis. In an earlier analysis of roughly 500 of the donors, most TCR beta V segments appeared in productive rearrangements about 87% or about 30% of the time, broadly matching IMGT annotations.

In total, around 600 healthy bone marrow donors made up the cohort. All cohort members were sampled while nominally healthy, although unrecorded immune exposures were likely present. The donor tested CMV seropositive and was one of the 289 seropositive cohort members. A peripheral blood sample was provided by each donor, and peripheral blood mononuclear cells were used for TCR beta sequencing. The Qiagen DNeasy Blood Extraction Kit was used to extract genomic DNA from the blood cell samples. The receptor comes from a woman aged 55 to 70 in good health and CMV-seropositive. The rearrangement combines TRBV7-2 with TRBJ2-7; TRBD1 is possibly the D segment (6 matching bases). Sequenced material: PBMCs. The sequenced DNA is TGTGCCAGCAACCTACCGGGACAAGTGTACGAGCAGTACTTC. The encoded protein is CASNLPGQVYEQYF.